Listed below are T cell receptor beta chains from one sample, sequenced in a study of cytomegalovirus exposure and HLA in healthy donors. Profiling relied on immunoSEQ multiplex PCR, and the TCRdb table lists in-frame clones only, not all of them. Here the sample spans some 95,000 clones, 70% to 75% being singletons. The sequenced sample was PBMCs. The receptors come from a woman younger than 30 in good health and CMV-seropositive. Both conserved end residues are part of each CDR3. Rows give clone size only sometimes, using once, few, many, or a class for an expanded clone.

j_gene: TRBJ2-1; abundance: -; v_gene: TRBV7-6; CDR3aa: CASSLRRLAGGWPYNEQFF
j_gene: TRBJ2-2; abundance: -; v_gene: TRBV12-1; CDR3aa: CASSFYGVAGDEDTGELFF
j_gene: TRBJ1-2; abundance: -; v_gene: TRBV15; CDR3aa: CATSVGQEARSYTF
j_gene: TRBJ2-5; abundance: -; v_gene: TRBV9; CDR3aa: CASSVGTGGPETQYF
j_gene: TRBJ1-1; abundance: -; v_gene: TRBV6-5; CDR3aa: CASSFGLGGTEAFF
j_gene: TRBJ2-3; abundance: -; v_gene: TRBV19; CDR3aa: CASSMRGSGSTDTQYF
j_gene: TRBJ2-7; abundance: -; v_gene: TRBV7-8; CDR3aa: CASSFGLAGVIEQYF
j_gene: TRBJ1-5; abundance: -; v_gene: TRBV28; CDR3aa: CASTTQGANNQPQHF
j_gene: TRBJ2-1; abundance: -; v_gene: TRBV28; CDR3aa: CASSLGTSGSLDEQFF
j_gene: TRBJ1-4; abundance: once; v_gene: TRBV18; CDR3aa: CASSRYVSGEGEKLFF
j_gene: TRBJ2-2; abundance: few; v_gene: TRBV15; CDR3aa: CATSRDEGENTGELFF
j_gene: TRBJ1-1; abundance: -; v_gene: TRBV11-1; CDR3aa: CASSLGERSPERITEAFF
j_gene: TRBJ1-1; abundance: -; v_gene: TRBV7-2; CDR3aa: CASSSPRIRGKTEAFF
j_gene: TRBJ2-5; abundance: -; v_gene: TRBV27; CDR3aa: CASSPGTASLGTQYF
j_gene: TRBJ1-6; abundance: -; v_gene: TRBV11-2; CDR3aa: CASSVRQGSSYNSPLHF
j_gene: TRBJ2-7; abundance: -; v_gene: TRBV7-8; CDR3aa: CASSSGPYEQYF
j_gene: TRBJ2-5; abundance: -; v_gene: TRBV11-2; CDR3aa: CASSLAETQYF
j_gene: TRBJ2-4; abundance: few; v_gene: TRBV14; CDR3aa: CASSLKQGQGVDIQYF
j_gene: TRBJ2-7; abundance: -; v_gene: TRBV2; CDR3aa: CASRKGYEQYF
j_gene: TRBJ1-4; abundance: -; v_gene: TRBV4-1; CDR3aa: CASSDRVGEKLFF
j_gene: TRBJ2-7; abundance: -; v_gene: TRBV4-3; CDR3aa: CASSLRLAALYEQYF
j_gene: TRBJ1-2; abundance: -; v_gene: TRBV5-1; CDR3aa: CASSKGQGDGYTF
j_gene: TRBJ2-1; abundance: -; v_gene: TRBV4-2; CDR3aa: CASSPLPYNEQFF
j_gene: TRBJ1-1; abundance: once; v_gene: TRBV7-2; CDR3aa: CASSLGSLGGPEAFF
j_gene: TRBJ1-1; abundance: -; v_gene: TRBV7-2; CDR3aa: CASREVQGANTEAFF
j_gene: TRBJ2-1; abundance: -; v_gene: TRBV4-2; CDR3aa: CASSPPTGSSYNEQFF
j_gene: TRBJ1-2; abundance: -; v_gene: TRBV9; CDR3aa: CASSDLDRASNYGYTF